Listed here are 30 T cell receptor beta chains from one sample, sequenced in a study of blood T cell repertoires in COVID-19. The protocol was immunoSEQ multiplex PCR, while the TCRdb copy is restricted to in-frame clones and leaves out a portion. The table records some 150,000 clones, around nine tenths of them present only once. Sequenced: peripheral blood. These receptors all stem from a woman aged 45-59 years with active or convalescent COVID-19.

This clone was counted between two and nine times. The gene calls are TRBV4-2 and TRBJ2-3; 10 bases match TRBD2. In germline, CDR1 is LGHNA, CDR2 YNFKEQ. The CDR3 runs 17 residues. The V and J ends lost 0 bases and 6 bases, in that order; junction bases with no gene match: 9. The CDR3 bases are TGTGCCAGCAGCCAAGATGGGGTAGCGGGAGGACCTGATACGCAGTATTTT. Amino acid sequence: CASSQDGVAGGPDTQYF.

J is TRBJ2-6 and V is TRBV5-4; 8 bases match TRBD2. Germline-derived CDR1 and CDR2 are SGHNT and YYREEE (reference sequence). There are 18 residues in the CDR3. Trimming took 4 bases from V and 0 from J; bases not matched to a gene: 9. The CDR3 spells CASSAVLGTSSGANVLTF. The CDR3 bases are TGTGCCAGCAGCGCTGTGTTGGGGACTAGCTCTGGGGCCAACGTCCTGACTTTC.

The CDR3 protein is CASSQDRGRGSRDTQYF. The CDR3 coding sequence is TGCGCCAGCAGCCAAGATCGGGGCAGGGGGTCAAGAGATACGCAGTATTTT. V is TRBV4-3 and J is TRBJ2-3, with TRBD1 identical over 7 bases. Losses at the gene ends were 0 bases for V and 5 bases for J; bases not matched to a gene: 11. CDR3 length: 17 amino acids. Germline V CDR1 and CDR2: LGHNA, YSLEER.

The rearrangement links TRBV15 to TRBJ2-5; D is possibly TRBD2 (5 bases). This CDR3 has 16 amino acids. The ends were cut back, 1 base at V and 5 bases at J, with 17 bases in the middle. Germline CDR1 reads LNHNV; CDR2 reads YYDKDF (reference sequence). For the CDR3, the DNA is TGTGCCACCAGCAGAGTCTCGAGGGCTGTCACTGAGACCCAGTACTTC. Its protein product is CATSRVSRAVTETQYF.

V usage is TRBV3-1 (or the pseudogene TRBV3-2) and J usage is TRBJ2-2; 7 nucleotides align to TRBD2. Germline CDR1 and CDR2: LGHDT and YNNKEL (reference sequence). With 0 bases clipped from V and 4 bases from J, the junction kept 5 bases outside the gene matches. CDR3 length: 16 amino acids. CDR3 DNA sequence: TGTGCCAGCAGCCAAGATAGGGTAGCGGGCACCGGGGAGCTGTTTTTT. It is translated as CASSQDRVAGTGELFF.

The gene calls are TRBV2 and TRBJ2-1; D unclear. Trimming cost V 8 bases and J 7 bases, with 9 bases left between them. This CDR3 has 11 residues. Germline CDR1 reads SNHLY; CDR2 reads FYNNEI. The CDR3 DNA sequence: TGTGCCAGCGGAGATATTAATGAGCAGTTCTTC. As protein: CASGDINEQFF.

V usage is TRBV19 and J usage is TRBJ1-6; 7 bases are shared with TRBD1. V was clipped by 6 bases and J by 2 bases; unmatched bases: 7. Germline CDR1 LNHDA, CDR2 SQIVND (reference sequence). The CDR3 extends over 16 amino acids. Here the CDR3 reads CASSLDREAYNSPLHF. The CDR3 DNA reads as TGTGCCAGTAGCCTCGACAGGGAAGCCTATAATTCACCCCTCCACTTT. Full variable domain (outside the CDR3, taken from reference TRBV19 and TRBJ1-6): DGGITQSPKYLFRKEGQNVTLSCEQNLNHDAMYWYRQDPGQGLRLIYYSQIVNDFQKGDIAEGYSVSREKKESFPLTVTSAQKNPTAFYLCASSLDREAYNSPLHFGNGTRLTVT.

The CDR3 loop is CASRQSRGQNYGYTF. The DNA for the CDR3 is TGTGCCAGCAGGCAAAGCCGTGGACAAAACTATGGCTACACCTTC. The chain uses TRBV3-1 (or the pseudogene TRBV3-2) and TRBJ1-2; tentatively, D is TRBD1 (5 bases). The CDR3 extends over 15 amino acids. Germline lookup yields CDR1 LGHDT and CDR2 YNNKEL (reference sequence). V lost 6 bases and J 2 bases, leaving 16 bases between the germline ends.

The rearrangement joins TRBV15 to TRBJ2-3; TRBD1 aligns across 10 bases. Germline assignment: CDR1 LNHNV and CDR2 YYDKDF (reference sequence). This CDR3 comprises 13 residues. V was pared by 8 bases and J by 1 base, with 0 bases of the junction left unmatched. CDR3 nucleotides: TGTGCCACCGGGACAGGGGGCACAGATACGCAGTATTTT. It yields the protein CATGTGGTDTQYF.

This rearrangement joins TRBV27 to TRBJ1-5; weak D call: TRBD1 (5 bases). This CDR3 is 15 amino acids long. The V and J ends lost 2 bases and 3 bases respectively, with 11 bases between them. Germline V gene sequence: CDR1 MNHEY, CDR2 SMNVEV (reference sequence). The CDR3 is CASSLGKGLNQPQHF. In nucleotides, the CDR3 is TGTGCCAGCAGTTTAGGTAAGGGGCTCAATCAGCCCCAGCATTTT.

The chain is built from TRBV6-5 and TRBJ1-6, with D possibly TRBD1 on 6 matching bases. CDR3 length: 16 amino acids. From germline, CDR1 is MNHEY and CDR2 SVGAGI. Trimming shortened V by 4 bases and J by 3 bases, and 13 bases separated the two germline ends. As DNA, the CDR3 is TGTGCCAGCAGTTGGGGCAGGGGTGACTATAATTCACCCCTCCACTTT. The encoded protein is CASSWGRGDYNSPLHF.

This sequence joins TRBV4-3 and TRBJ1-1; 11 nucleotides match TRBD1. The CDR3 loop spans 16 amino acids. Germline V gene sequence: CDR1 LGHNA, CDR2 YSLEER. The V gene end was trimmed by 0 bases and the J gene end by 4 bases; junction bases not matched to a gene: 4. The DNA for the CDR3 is TGCGCCAGCAGCCAAGATGCCGGGACAGGGGGCACTGAAGCTTTCTTT. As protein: CASSQDAGTGGTEAFF.

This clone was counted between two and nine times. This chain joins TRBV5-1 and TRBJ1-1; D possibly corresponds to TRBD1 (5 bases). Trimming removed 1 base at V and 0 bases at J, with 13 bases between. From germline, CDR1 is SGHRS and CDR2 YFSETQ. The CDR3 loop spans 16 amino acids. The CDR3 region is CASSLSGGTMNTEAFF. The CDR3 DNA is TGCGCCAGCAGCTTGTCAGGAGGGACCATGAACACTGAAGCTTTCTTT.

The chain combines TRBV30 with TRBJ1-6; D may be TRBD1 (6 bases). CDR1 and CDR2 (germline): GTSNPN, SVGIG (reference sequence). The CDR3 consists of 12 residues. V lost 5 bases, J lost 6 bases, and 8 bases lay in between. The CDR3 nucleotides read TGTGCCTGGGGACAGATTAATTCACCCCTCCACTTT. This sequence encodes CAWGQINSPLHF.

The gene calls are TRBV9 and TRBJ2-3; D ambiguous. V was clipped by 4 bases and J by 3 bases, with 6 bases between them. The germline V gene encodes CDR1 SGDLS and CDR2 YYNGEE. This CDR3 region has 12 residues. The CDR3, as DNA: TGTGCCAGCAGCTTATTAACAGATACGCAGTATTTT. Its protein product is CASSLLTDTQYF.

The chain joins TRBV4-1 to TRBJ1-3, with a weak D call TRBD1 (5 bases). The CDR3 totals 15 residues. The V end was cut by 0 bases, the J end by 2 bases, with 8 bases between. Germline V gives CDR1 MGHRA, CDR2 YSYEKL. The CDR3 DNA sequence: TGCGCCAGCAGCCAAGAAGGGGCAGCTGGAAACACCATATATTTT. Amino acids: CASSQEGAAGNTIYF.

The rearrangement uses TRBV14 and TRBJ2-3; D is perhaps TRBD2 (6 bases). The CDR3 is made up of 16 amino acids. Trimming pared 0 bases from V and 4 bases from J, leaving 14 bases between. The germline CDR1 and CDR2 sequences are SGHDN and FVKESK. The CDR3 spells CASSQDKLASADTQYF. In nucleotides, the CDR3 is TGTGCCAGCAGCCAAGATAAACTAGCTTCGGCAGATACGCAGTATTTT.

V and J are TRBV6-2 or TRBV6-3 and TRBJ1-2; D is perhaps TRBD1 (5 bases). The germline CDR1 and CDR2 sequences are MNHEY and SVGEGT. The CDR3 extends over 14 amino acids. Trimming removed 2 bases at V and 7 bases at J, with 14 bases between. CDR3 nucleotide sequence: TGTGCCAGCAGTTACGCTGGGGGAGGAACTGGCTACACCTTC. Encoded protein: CASSYAGGGTGYTF.

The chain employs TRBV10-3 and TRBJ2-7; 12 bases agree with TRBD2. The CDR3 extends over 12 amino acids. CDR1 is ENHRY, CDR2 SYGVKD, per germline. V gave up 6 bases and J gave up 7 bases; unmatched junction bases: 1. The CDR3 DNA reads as TGTGCCATCAGAGGGACTAGCGGGGAGCAGTACTTC. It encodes CAIRGTSGEQYF.

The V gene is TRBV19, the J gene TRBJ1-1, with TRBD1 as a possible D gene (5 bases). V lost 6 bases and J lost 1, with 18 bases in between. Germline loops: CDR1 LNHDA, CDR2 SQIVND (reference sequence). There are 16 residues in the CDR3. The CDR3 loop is CASRVTFGAGNTEAFF. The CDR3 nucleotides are TGTGCCAGTAGGGTAACATTTGGGGCAGGGAACACTGAAGCTTTCTTT.

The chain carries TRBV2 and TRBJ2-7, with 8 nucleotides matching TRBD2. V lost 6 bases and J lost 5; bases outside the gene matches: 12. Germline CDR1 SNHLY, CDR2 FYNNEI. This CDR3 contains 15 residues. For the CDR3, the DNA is TGTGCCAGCAGCGAACATAGCGGGGTATCGGACGAGCAGTACTTC. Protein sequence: CASSEHSGVSDEQYF.

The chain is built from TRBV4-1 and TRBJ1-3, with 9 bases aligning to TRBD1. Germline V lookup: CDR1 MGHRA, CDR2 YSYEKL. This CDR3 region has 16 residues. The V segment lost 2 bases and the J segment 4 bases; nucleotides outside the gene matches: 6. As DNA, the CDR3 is TGCGCCAGCAGCCAACCCAACAGGGGGCCCGGAAACACCATATATTTT. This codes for CASSQPNRGPGNTIYF.

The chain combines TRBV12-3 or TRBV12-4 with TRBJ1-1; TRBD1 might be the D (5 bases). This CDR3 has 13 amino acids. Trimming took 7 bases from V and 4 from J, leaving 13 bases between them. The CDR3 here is CASNSWGGTEAFF. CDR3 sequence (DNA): TGTGCCAGCAATTCTTGGGGGGGCACTGAAGCTTTCTTT.

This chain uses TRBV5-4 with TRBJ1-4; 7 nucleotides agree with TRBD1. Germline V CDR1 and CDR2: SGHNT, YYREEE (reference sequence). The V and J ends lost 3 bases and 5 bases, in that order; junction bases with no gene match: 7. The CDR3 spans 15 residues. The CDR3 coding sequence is TGTGCCAGCAGCTCAGGGACAGACAGAAATGAAAAACTGTTTTTT. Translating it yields CASSSGTDRNEKLFF.

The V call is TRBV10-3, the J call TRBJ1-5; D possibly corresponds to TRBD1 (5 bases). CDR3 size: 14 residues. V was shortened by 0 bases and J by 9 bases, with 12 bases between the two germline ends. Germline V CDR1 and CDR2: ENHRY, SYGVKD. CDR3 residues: CAISESGGEWPQHF. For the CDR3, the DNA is TGTGCCATCAGTGAGTCTGGAGGGGAATGGCCCCAGCATTTT.

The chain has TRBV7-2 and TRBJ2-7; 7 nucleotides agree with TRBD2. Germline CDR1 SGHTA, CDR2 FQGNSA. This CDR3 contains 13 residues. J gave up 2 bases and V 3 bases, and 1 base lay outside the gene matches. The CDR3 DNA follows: TGTGCCAGCAGCTTCGGGGGGACCTACGAGCAGTACTTC. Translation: CASSFGGTYEQYF. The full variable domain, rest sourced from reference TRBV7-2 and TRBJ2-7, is GAGVSQSPSNKVTEKGKDVELRCDPISGHTALYWYRQSLGQGLEFLIYFQGNSAPDKSGLPSDRFSAERTGGSVSTLTIQRTQQEDSAVYLCASSFGGTYEQYFGPGTRLTVT.

The CDR3 protein is CASRDSNTGELFF. CDR3 DNA: TGTGCCAGCCGGGACTCGAACACCGGGGAGCTGTTTTTT. This chain joins TRBV6-6 and TRBJ2-2; maybe TRBD2 (6 bases). V dropped 8 bases and J dropped 0 bases, with 7 bases sitting between them. The germline gives CDR1 MNHNY, CDR2 SVGAGI (reference sequence). The CDR3 length is 13 residues.

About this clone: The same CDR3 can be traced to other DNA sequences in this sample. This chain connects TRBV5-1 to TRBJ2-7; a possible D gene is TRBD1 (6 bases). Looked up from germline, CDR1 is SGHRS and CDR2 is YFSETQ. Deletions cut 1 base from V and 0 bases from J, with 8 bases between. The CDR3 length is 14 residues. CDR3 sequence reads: CASSLTTGSYEQYF. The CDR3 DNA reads TGCGCCAGCAGCTTGACGACAGGCTCCTACGAGCAGTACTTC.

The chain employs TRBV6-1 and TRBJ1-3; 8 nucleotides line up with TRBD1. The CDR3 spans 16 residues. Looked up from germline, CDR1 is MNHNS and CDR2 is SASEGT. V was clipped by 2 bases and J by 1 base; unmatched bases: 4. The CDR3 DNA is TGTGCCAGCAGTGAAAGGACAGGGAGTTCTGGAAACACCATATATTTT. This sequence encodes CASSERTGSSGNTIYF.

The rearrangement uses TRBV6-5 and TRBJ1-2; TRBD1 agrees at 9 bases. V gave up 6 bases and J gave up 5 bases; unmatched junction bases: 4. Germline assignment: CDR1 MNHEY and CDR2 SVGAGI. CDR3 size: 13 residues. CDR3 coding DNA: TGTGCCAGCAGGAGACAGGGGGAGTATGGCTACACCTTC. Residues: CASRRQGEYGYTF.